Below, 21 T cell receptor beta chains from the same sample are listed, as sequenced in a study of T cell responses to AZD1222 COVID-19 vaccine. Profiled with immunoSEQ multiplex PCR; TCRdb holds only in-frame clones, not every one. The table shows about 55,000 clones, with over 80% occurring only once. The sample was peripheral blood, taken on day 0 of AZD1222 vaccination. These receptors all stem from an adult in good health.

V gene TRBV5-1 combines with J gene TRBJ1-3, with 9 bases aligning to TRBD1. Germline CDR1 SGHRS, CDR2 YFSETQ. Trimming cost V 0 bases and J 4 bases; bases outside gene matches: 5. The CDR3 is 16 amino acids. The CDR3 loop is CASSLVQGATGNTIYF. CDR3 nucleotide sequence: TGCGCCAGCAGCTTGGTACAGGGGGCTACCGGAAACACCATATATTTT.

The gene calls are TRBV6-1 and TRBJ2-1, with 9 bases lining up with TRBD2. V was clipped by 2 bases and J by 0 bases; unmatched bases: 8. There are 18 residues in the CDR3. CDR1 MNHNS and CDR2 SASEGT come from the germline V gene. CDR3 amino acids: CASSEMGGSGGSYNEQFF. The CDR3 DNA sequence: TGTGCCAGCAGTGAAATGGGGGGTAGCGGGGGCTCCTACAATGAGCAGTTCTTC.

The V and J genes are TRBV11-3 and TRBJ2-1; possible D gene TRBD1, 6 bases. Germline CDR1 reads SGHNT; CDR2 reads YENEEA. The germline V and J ends were trimmed by 5 bases and 2 bases, with 16 bases remaining between them. The CDR3 covers 16 residues. In nucleotides, the CDR3 is TGTGCCAGCAGCCATAACAGGGTTGCGACCTACAATGAGCAGTTCTTC. Its protein is CASSHNRVATYNEQFF.

The chain combines TRBV20-1 with TRBJ2-7; TRBD2 aligns across 9 bases. With 3 bases clipped from V and 7 bases from J, the junction kept 13 bases outside the gene matches. There are 15 residues in the CDR3. CDR1 DFQATT and CDR2 SNEGSKA come from the germline V gene (reference sequence). CDR3 sequence (DNA): TGCAGTGCTAGTGGTCGGTTAGCGGGAGTCAAAGAGCAGTACTTC. This translates into CSASGRLAGVKEQYF.

The chain has TRBV5-6 and TRBJ1-6, with D perhaps matching TRBD1 (5 bases). Germline V gene data show CDR1 as SGHDT and CDR2 as YYEEEE. The CDR3 sequence is 15 residues long. Trimming pared 2 bases from V and 7 bases from J, leaving 13 bases between. The CDR3, as DNA: TGTGCCAGCAGCTTTTCGGTCAGGGCAAATTCACCCCTCCACTTT. Amino acid sequence: CASSFSVRANSPLHF.

This chain joins TRBV5-1 and TRBJ1-1; D call uncertain. Germline CDR1 is SGHRS and CDR2 is YFSETQ. The CDR3 has 15 residues. V dropped 0 bases and J dropped 0 bases, with 9 bases sitting between them. The CDR3 nucleotides are TGCGCCAGCAGCTTGGCCGGCAGTATGAACACTGAAGCTTTCTTT. Amino acid sequence: CASSLAGSMNTEAFF.

This clone occurred once. The chain couples TRBV30 to TRBJ1-1, with a tentative D call TRBD1 (5 bases). V gave up 7 bases and J gave up 3 bases, with 9 bases separating them. This CDR3 is 11 amino acids long. Germline CDR1 and CDR2: GTSNPN and SVGIG (reference sequence). DNA for the CDR3: TGTGCCTCCGGGGGATACACTGAAGCTTTCTTT. It specifies CASGGYTEAFF.

The chain is built from TRBV14 and TRBJ1-3; weak D call: TRBD1 (5 bases). CDR3 length: 15 amino acids. The germline V gene encodes CDR1 SGHDN and CDR2 FVKESK. Trimming cost V 4 bases and J 2 bases, with 12 bases left between them. The CDR3 is CASSRQRGAGNTIYF. Written as DNA, the CDR3 is TGTGCCAGCAGCCGTCAACGGGGCGCTGGAAACACCATATATTTT.

V and J are TRBV27 and TRBJ2-5, with 9 bases identical to TRBD1. The length of the CDR3 is 16 residues. Germline V gene lookup returns CDR1 MNHEY and CDR2 SMNVEV (reference sequence). V gave up 4 bases and J gave up 5 bases; unmatched junction bases: 11. The CDR3 nucleotides read TGTGCCAGCAGTTCAACAAGGACAGGGGCGGTGGAGACCCAGTACTTC. Translation gives CASSSTRTGAVETQYF.

V is TRBV27 and J is TRBJ2-1; 10 nucleotides agree with TRBD2. The CDR3 length is 16 residues. Germline CDR1 MNHEY, CDR2 SMNVEV (reference sequence). Germline trimming cut 7 bases from V and 7 bases from J; bases unmatched to any gene: 13. CDR3 amino acids: CASTPRLAGVTNEQFF. DNA for the CDR3: TGTGCCAGCACTCCGAGGCTAGCGGGAGTCACGAATGAGCAGTTCTTC.

V usage is TRBV9 and J usage is TRBJ2-7; TRBD1 is a possible D gene (6 bases). With 2 bases removed from V and 2 bases from J, the gap between germline ends came to 11 bases. The CDR3 spans 14 residues. Germline values: CDR1 SGDLS, CDR2 YYNGEE. This CDR3 is CASSVTGNPYEQYF. The CDR3 bases are TGTGCCAGCAGCGTCACAGGGAATCCCTACGAGCAGTACTTC.

This clone was seen a single time. The J gene is TRBJ2-3, the V gene TRBV4-2; D remains unclear. The CDR3 is 13 residues long. Germline assignment: CDR1 LGHNA and CDR2 YNFKEQ. Trimming removed 2 bases at V and 0 bases at J, with 3 bases between. This CDR3 is CASSQQSTDTQYF. Written as DNA, the CDR3 is TGTGCCAGCAGCCAACAAAGCACAGATACGCAGTATTTT.

This CDR3 reads CASSVITNQPQHF. The DNA of the CDR3 is TGTGCCAGCAGTGTTATAACAAATCAGCCCCAGCATTTT. The chain couples TRBV2 to TRBJ1-5; D gene uncertain. CDR1 and CDR2 from the germline V gene are SNHLY and FYNNEI. V dropped 4 bases and J dropped 4 bases, with 8 bases sitting between them. This CDR3 contains 13 residues.

This chain uses TRBV7-9 with TRBJ1-5; possible D gene TRBD1, 5 bases. Germline lookup yields CDR1 SEHNR and CDR2 FQNEAQ (reference sequence). This CDR3 spans 13 amino acids. The ends were cut back, 6 bases at V and 6 bases at J, with 12 bases in the middle. The CDR3 loop is CASSQGESQPQHF. The CDR3 coding sequence is TGTGCCAGCAGTCAGGGAGAGAGTCAGCCCCAGCATTTT.

This chain uses TRBV18 with TRBJ1-4, with D uncertain. Trimming stripped 6 bases from V and 2 bases from J, with 10 bases between. Per the germline V gene, CDR1 is KGHSH and CDR2 is LQKENI. The CDR3 consists of 14 residues. This chain's CDR3 is CASSRSSTNEKLFF. The CDR3 DNA sequence: TGTGCCAGCTCGCGGTCTAGCACTAATGAAAAACTGTTTTTT.

The rearrangement links TRBV6-5 to TRBJ2-4; 9 nucleotides agree with TRBD1. Losses at the gene ends were 4 bases for V and 6 bases for J; bases not matched to a gene: 10. The CDR3 extends over 16 amino acids. Germline V lookup: CDR1 MNHEY, CDR2 SVGAGI. CDR3 residues: CASSLGRDRVVNIQYF. CDR3 sequence (DNA): TGTGCCAGCAGTTTGGGGCGGGACAGGGTGGTAAACATTCAGTACTTC.

This chain links TRBV5-6 with TRBJ2-7, with a possible D match to TRBD1 (6 bases). V was clipped by 2 bases and J by 4 bases, with 13 bases between them. Looked up from germline, CDR1 is SGHDT and CDR2 is YYEEEE. This CDR3 is 14 amino acids long. The CDR3 region has the DNA TGTGCCAGCAGCTTTTGGGGGCAGGGATACGAGCAGTACTTC. Translating gives CASSFWGQGYEQYF.

This chain links TRBV9 with TRBJ1-5, with D perhaps matching TRBD1 (6 bases). Germline loops: CDR1 SGDLS, CDR2 YYNGEE. The V and J ends lost 4 bases and 6 bases respectively, with 17 bases between them. The CDR3 has 15 amino acids. The CDR3 spells CASSRDTGMGQPQHF. The CDR3 DNA is TGTGCCAGCAGCCGAGACACAGGGATGGGTCAGCCCCAGCATTTT.

V usage is TRBV9 and J usage is TRBJ1-3; possible D gene TRBD1, 5 bases. Germline V lookup: CDR1 SGDLS, CDR2 YYNGEE. This CDR3 is 17 amino acids long. V was clipped by 4 bases and J by 4 bases, with 21 bases between them. Here the CDR3 reads CASSPLAGIGVGNTIYF. CDR3 DNA sequence: TGTGCCAGCAGCCCCTTAGCGGGGATAGGGGTGGGAAACACCATATATTTT.

The chain recombines TRBV11-2 with TRBJ1-4; perhaps TRBD1 as D (5 bases). The CDR3 contains 17 residues. Trimming took off 4 bases at V and 4 bases at J, with 19 bases between the two ends. From germline, CDR1 is SGHAT and CDR2 FQNNGV. The CDR3 nucleotides are TGTGCCAGCAGCTCGCCCAGATCACTCCAGGGTAATGAAAAACTGTTTTTT. Protein product: CASSSPRSLQGNEKLFF.

The chain has TRBV9 and TRBJ1-6; D is ambiguous. This CDR3 is built from 15 residues. The V and J ends lost 0 bases and 5 bases respectively, with 9 bases between them. Germline V lookup: CDR1 SGDLS, CDR2 YYNGEE. The CDR3 nucleotides are TGTGCCAGCAGCGTAGGGGCGGCAGATAATTCACCCCTCCACTTT. It codes for CASSVGAADNSPLHF.